A selection of T cell receptor beta chains follows, all from one sample in a study of T cell repertoires in cytomegalovirus infection. No antigen has been identified for these receptors. TCRdb reanalysed the reads using MiXCR and keeps one entry per CDR3 protein. Of a few hundred thousand distinct CDR3 sequences in the sample, almost 40% are singletons; the top ten hold about 48%. Source: cultured PBMCs, taken from culture after CMV antigen stimulation. These receptors were obtained from a human donor in good health (CMV status not recorded). Some clones in this sample may be carry-over from other donors' samples. Each CDR3 is given with its conserved first and last residue. A D gene is named only where the DNA matches it firmly. Not every row has a clone size; where given, it reads once, few, many or a size class.

TGTGCCAGCAGCTTAGAGGGGGGGCCAGGCAGCTCCTACAATGAGCAGTTCTTC,CASSLEGGPGSSYNEQFF,.,TRBV7-2,TRBJ2-1,.
TGTGCCAGCAGCCCGACTAGTAGCACAGATACGCAGTATTTT,CASSPTSSTDTQYF,.,TRBV11-2,TRBJ2-3,.
TGTGCCAGCAGCGCCTACTACTCCTACAATGAGCAGTTCTTC,CASSAYYSYNEQFF,.,TRBV7-2,TRBJ2-1,few
TGCGCCAGCAGCTTGGAAGATGGGGGCTTACCCCTCCACTTT,CASSLEDGGLPLHF,.,TRBV5-1,TRBJ1-6,.
TGTGCCAGCAGTCCCTGGACAGGGGTGGGAGAGACCCAGTACTTC,CASSPWTGVGETQYF,TRBD1,TRBV27,TRBJ2-5,.
TGTGCCAGCAGCTTAGCCCGGGCTACAGTGGGGAAGCAGTTCTTC,CASSLARATVGKQFF,.,TRBV7-6,TRBJ2-1,.
TGTGCCAGCAGCCAAGAAGGGGGTAGACAGTCAACAGATACGCAGTATTTT,CASSQEGGRQSTDTQYF,.,TRBV4-2,TRBJ2-3,.
TGTGCCAGCAGCCAGGGGGTCCCGGGACCCAAGACTCCGTACTTC,CASSQGVPGPKTPYF,TRBD1,TRBV11-2,TRBJ2-5,.
TGTGCCAGTAGTATAGGGAGGGACAGCATCGGTTGGCCCCAGCATTTT,CASSIGRDSIGWPQHF,TRBD1,TRBV19,TRBJ1-5,.
TGTGCTAGTGGTCCGGGAGGGGAGACCCAGTACTTC,CASGPGGETQYF,TRBD2,TRBV12-5,TRBJ2-5,few
TGTGCCAGCAGCTTAGTAGGGGGGGGCGGAGCGAATGAGCAGTTCTTC,CASSLVGGGGANEQFF,.,TRBV7-2,TRBJ2-1,few
TGTGCCAGCAGTGTACAGGGTCACCAGTACTTC,CASSVQGHQYF,.,TRBV7-3,TRBJ2-7,once
TGTGCCAGTAGTATGATCCGCACCGGGGAGCTGTTTTTT,CASSMIRTGELFF,.,TRBV19,TRBJ2-2,.
TGTGCCAGCAGTCGTAGCGGGACGGGAGGTGAAAAACTGTTTTTT,CASSRSGTGGEKLFF,.,TRBV5-4,TRBJ1-4,.
TGTGCCACCAGTGGCGGGAGCACAAGCAATCAGCCCCAGCATTTT,CATSGGSTSNQPQHF,.,TRBV24-1,TRBJ1-5,.
TGTGCCAGCGGCTACAGGGGCACCTACAATGAGCAGTTCTTC,CASGYRGTYNEQFF,TRBD1,TRBV7-6,TRBJ2-1,few
TGTGCCACCGCTCAGAATCTAGGAGATGGAAATGAGCAGTTCTTC,CATAQNLGDGNEQFF,.,TRBV28,TRBJ2-1,.
TGTGCCATCAAGGCGACTAGCGGGAGGAGGGGTCAAGAGACCCAGTACTTC,CAIKATSGRRGQETQYF,TRBD2,TRBV10-3,TRBJ2-5,.
TGTGCCAGCAGCCAGGGGGACAGGAGTAATGAAAAACTGTTTTTT,CASSQGDRSNEKLFF,TRBD1,TRBV4-2,TRBJ1-4,.
TGTGCCAGCAGCATACGCCCCCGCCTGACTAGCGGGAGGGCCACCTACAATGAGCAGTTCTTC,CASSIRPRLTSGRATYNEQFF,TRBD2,TRBV7-2,TRBJ2-1,few
TGTGCCAGCAGACAAGCGGGGGACCCCTACAATGAGCAGTTCTTC,CASRQAGDPYNEQFF,TRBD2,TRBV14,TRBJ2-1,.
TGTGCCAGCAGTGCATATAAGAACACTGAAGCTTTCTTT,CASSAYKNTEAFF,.,TRBV6-2/TRBV6-3,TRBJ1-1,.
TGTGCCAGCAGCTTAGGGCTGGCTAACTATGGCTACACCTTC,CASSLGLANYGYTF,.,TRBV7-6,TRBJ1-2,few
TGCGCCAGCAGCTTGTCTCCGGACAGGAATTCACCCCTCCACTTT,CASSLSPDRNSPLHF,TRBD1,TRBV5-1,TRBJ1-6,.
TGTGCCAGCAGCCCAAAGGGCTACCTCACAGATACGCAGTATTTT,CASSPKGYLTDTQYF,.,TRBV7-9,TRBJ2-3,few
TGTGCCAGCTCACCTCCAGACAGGTATCAAGAGACCCAGTACTTC,CASSPPDRYQETQYF,.,TRBV18,TRBJ2-5,.
TGTGCCAGCAAAACCAGGGGGGGGGAAGCTTTCTTT,CASKTRGGEAFF,TRBD1,TRBV7-8,TRBJ1-1,few
TGTGCCAGCAGCTTAGGGTATTCGAAAAATGAGCAGTTCTTC,CASSLGYSKNEQFF,.,TRBV11-3,TRBJ2-1,.